This T cell receptor (beta chain) was recovered during a study of blood T cell repertoires in COVID-19. About the research overall: Samples representing acute and convalescent COVID-19 were sourced from the United States, Italy and Spain. PBMCs, B-cell-depleted T cells, or T cells provided the cDNA or gDNA that made up the material.

Those enrolled in Seattle joined during active infection and were followed longitudinally afterward. Methods used by the authors: Nucleated cell counts were estimated from reference gene primer amplification. Libraries were prepared by immunoSEQ multiplex PCR; TCRdb keeps only in-frame clonotypes and omits some of them. That table is the source of V, J and clone size, and D and trimming were worked out from the DNA. Of approximately 150,000 clones listed, around 89% are singletons. Sequenced material: peripheral blood. This clonotype originated in a man younger than 30 with COVID-19, enrolled during active disease.

As DNA, the CDR3 is TGTGCCAGTAGTGTAAGAGACAGGGGAGGGTTCTACGAGCAGTACTTC. Protein product: CASSVRDRGGFYEQYF. V is TRBV19 and J is TRBJ2-7; D is possibly TRBD1 (8 bases). In germline, CDR1 is LNHDA, CDR2 SQIVND (reference sequence). V shed 5 bases and J shed 3 bases, with 20 bases lying between them. The CDR3 length is 16 residues.